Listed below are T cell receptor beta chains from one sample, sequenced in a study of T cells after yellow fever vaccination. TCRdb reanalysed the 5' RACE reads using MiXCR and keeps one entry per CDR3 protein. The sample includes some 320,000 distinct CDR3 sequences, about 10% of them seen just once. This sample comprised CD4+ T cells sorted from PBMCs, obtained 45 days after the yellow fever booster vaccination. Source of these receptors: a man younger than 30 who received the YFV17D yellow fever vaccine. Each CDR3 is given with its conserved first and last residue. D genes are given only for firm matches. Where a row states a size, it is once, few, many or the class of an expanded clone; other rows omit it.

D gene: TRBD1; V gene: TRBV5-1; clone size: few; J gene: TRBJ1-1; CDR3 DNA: TGCGCCAGCAGCTTTTACGAGACAGGGCAAGCTTTCTTT; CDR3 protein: CASSFYETGQAFF
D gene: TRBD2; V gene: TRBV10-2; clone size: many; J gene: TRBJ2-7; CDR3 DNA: TGCGCCAGCACCGGGGGGGCCAGCTACGAGCAGTACTTC; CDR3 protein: CASTGGASYEQYF
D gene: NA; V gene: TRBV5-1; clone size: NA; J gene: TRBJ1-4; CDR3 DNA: TGCGCCAGCAGTCCGACCTCAAATGAAAAACTGTTTTTT; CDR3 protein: CASSPTSNEKLFF
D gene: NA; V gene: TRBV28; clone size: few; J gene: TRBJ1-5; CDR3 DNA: TGTGCCAGCAGAAGGGGCCAGCCCCAGCATTTT; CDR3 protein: CASRRGQPQHF
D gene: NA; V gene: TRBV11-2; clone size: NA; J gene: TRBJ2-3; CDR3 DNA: TGTGCCAGCAGCTTCGCCGAGGGGGGGCGCCCGTATTTT; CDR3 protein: CASSFAEGGRPYF
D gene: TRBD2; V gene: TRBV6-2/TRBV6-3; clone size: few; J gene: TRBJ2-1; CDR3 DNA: TGTGCCAGCAGTACCCGGGGCGGGGGGGCAACACGCTCCTACAATGGGCAGTTCTTC; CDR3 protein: CASSTRGGGATRSYNGQFF
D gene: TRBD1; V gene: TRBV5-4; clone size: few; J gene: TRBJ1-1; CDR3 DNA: TGTGCCAGCAGCAGGGGACAGGGACTCACTGAAGCTTTCTTT; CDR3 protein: CASSRGQGLTEAFF
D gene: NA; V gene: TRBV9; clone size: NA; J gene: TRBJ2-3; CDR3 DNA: TGTGCCAGCAGCGCCGCGGGCGGGGGCACAGATACGCAGTATTTT; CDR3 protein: CASSAAGGGTDTQYF
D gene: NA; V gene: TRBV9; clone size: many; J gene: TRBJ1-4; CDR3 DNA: TGTGCCAGCAGCGTATCTTGGGGTTTCGCAACTAATGAAAAACTGTTTTTT; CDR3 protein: CASSVSWGFATNEKLFF
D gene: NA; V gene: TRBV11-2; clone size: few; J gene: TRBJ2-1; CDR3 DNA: TGTGCCAGCAGCTCAACAAGCGGACCCTACAATGAGCAGTTCTTC; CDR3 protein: CASSSTSGPYNEQFF
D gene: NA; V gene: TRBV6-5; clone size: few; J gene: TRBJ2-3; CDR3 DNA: TGTGCCAGCACTCGTCGGGACCCGGACACAGATACGCAGTATTTT; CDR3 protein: CASTRRDPDTDTQYF
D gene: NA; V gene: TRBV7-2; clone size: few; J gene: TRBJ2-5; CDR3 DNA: TGTGCCAGCAGCTTAGGGGGAGCGGGCCAAGAGACCCAGTACTTC; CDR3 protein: CASSLGGAGQETQYF
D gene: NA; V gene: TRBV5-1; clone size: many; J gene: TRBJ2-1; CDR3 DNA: TGCGCCAGCAGCTTGGCGGCTTCCTCCTACAATGAGCAGTTCTTC; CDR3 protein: CASSLAASSYNEQFF
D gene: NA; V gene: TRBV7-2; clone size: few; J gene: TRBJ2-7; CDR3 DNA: TGTGCCAGCAGCCAAGGGGAGTCCTACGAGCAGTACTTC; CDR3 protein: CASSQGESYEQYF
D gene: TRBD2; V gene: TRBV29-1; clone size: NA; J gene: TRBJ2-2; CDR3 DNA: TGCAGCGTTGTCACTAGCGGGGGCACCGGGGAGCTGTTTTTT; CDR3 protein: CSVVTSGGTGELFF
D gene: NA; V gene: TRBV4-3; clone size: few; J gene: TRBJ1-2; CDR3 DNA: TGCGCCAGCAGCCCGTTTGACAGGCCTATCTATGGCTACACCTTC; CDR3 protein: CASSPFDRPIYGYTF
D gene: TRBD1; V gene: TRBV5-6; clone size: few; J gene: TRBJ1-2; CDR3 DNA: TGTGCCAGCAGCCGGACTGGCGGGACAGCGAACTATGGCTACACCTTC; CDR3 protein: CASSRTGGTANYGYTF
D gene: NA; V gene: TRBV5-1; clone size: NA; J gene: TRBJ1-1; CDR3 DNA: TGCGCCAGCAGCTTGAGGTCGGTTGATCCCACTGAAGCTTTCTTT; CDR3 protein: CASSLRSVDPTEAFF
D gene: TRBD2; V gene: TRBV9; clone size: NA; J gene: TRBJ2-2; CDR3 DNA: TGTGCCAGCAGCGTAGAGGGGACTAGCGCCGGGGAGCTGTTTTTT; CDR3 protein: CASSVEGTSAGELFF
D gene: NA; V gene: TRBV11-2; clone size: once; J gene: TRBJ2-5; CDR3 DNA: TGTGCCAGCAGCCCAGGGTATTCCTTGGAGACCCAGTACTTC; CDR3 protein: CASSPGYSLETQYF
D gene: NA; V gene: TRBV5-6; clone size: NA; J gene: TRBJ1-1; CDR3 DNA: TGTGCCAGCAGCTTGTGGGGGGCCACGAACACTGAAGCTTTCTTT; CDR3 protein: CASSLWGATNTEAFF
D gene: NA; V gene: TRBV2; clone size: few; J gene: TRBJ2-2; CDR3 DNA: TGTGCCAGCAGTGAAGACCGTCTGACGTTCACCGGGGAGCTGTTTTTT; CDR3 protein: CASSEDRLTFTGELFF
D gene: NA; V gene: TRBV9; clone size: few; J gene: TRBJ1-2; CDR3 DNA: TGTGCCAGCAGCGAGGACGGACTATTTTCCTCTGGCTACACCTTC; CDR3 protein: CASSEDGLFSSGYTF
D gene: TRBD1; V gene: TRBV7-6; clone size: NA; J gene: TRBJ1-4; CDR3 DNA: TGTGCCAGCAGCTTACAAAGGCCAGGGGGCATGGCAAAACTGTTTTTT; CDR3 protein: CASSLQRPGGMAKLFF
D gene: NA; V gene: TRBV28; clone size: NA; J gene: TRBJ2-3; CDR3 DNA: TGTGCCAGCAGTCGCGACACAGGGTATACGCAGTATTTT; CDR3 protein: CASSRDTGYTQYF
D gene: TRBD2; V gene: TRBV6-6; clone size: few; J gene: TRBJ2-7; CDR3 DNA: TGTGCCACCTGGGCTGGGACTAGCGGTTACGAGCAGTACTTC; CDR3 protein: CATWAGTSGYEQYF
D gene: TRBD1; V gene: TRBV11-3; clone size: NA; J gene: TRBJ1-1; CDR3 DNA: TGTGCCAGCAGACCTGAGCCGGGACAGCTGAACACTGAAGCTTTCTTT; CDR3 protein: CASRPEPGQLNTEAFF
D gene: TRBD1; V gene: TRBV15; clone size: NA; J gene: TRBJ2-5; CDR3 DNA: TGTGCCACCAGCGAGGATAGGTTGGGGACAGGGTTCAAACAGACCCAGTACTTC; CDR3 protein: CATSEDRLGTGFKQTQYF
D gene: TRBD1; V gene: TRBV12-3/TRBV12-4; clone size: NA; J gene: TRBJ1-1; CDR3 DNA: TGTGCCAGCAAACAACAGGGGGCGCGAACTGAAGCTTTCTTT; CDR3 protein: CASKQQGARTEAFF
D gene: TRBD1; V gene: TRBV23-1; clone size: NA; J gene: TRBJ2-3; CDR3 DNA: TGCGCCAGCAGTCAACGGTTGCGGGACAGGGATCCAGATACGCAGTATTTT; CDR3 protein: CASSQRLRDRDPDTQYF
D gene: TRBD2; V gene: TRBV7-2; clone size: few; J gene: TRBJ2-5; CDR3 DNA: TGTGCCAGCAGCCCTCAGCGGGGGGGGCAAGAGACCCAGTACTTC; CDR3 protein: CASSPQRGGQETQYF
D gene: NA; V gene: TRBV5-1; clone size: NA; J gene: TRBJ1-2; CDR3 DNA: TGCGCCAGCAGCTTGGCCGAGGCAGCACCTTATGGCTACACCTTC; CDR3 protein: CASSLAEAAPYGYTF
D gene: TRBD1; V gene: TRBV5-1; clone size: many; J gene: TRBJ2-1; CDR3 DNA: TGCGCCAGCCACGAGACAGGGGCAGAGGGTGAGCAGTTCTTC; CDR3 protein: CASHETGAEGEQFF
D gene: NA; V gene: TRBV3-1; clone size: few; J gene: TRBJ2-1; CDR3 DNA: TGTGCCAGCAGCCAATCTCCGGGTGCAGGGACTAATGAGCAGTTCTTC; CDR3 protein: CASSQSPGAGTNEQFF
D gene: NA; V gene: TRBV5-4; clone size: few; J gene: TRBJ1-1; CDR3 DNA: TGTGCCAGCAGCTTGCTTAACCTCCACACTGAAGCTTTCTTT; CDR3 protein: CASSLLNLHTEAFF